Described below is a single T cell receptor (beta chain) sequence and its context. No antigen is known for it. Base qualities are missing; no much larger clone stands one base away. In the same sample, other DNA sequences code for this CDR3. The cohort comprised several hundred healthy bone marrow donors. Cohort members were all nominally healthy when sampled, although unrecorded immune exposures were likely present. The donor was CMV seronegative and belonged to the group of around 350 seronegative cohort members. Each donor provided a peripheral blood sample, and peripheral blood mononuclear cells were used for TCR beta sequencing. The Qiagen DNeasy Blood Extraction Kit was used to extract genomic DNA from the blood cell samples. The library was made by the immunoSEQ multiplex PCR assay. For the multiplex PCR, a mixture combining 60 forward primers for TCR Vbeta segments and 13 reverse primers for TCR Jbeta segments was used. The CDR3 region of rearranged TCR beta genes was amplified from genomic DNA by a multiplex PCR assay. Amplified TCR beta libraries were sequenced as 87-base-pair reads on the Illumina HiSeq System. The original methods were these. In a later analysis, around 80 million unique TCR beta chains were counted across the 500 to 850 repertoires, and roughly 11 million of these chains were shared by at least two donors. Raw reads were error-corrected and collapsed into unique sequences with a nearest-neighbor algorithm that merged closely related sequences to remove PCR and sequencing errors. CDR3 sequences were aligned to IMGT reference sequences to assign V, D and J gene segments. For a sequence to be retained, at least a six-nucleotide match to both a V gene segment and a J gene segment was required. A rearrangement was called productive if the CDR3 had no stop codons and remained in frame with V and J, and every other rearrangement was called non-productive. CDR3 was defined according to IMGT convention as the region running from the second conserved V-encoded cysteine to the conserved J-encoded phenylalanine. Sequences without an unambiguous match to a single V gene segment were excluded from the earlier analysis of a few hundred of the donors. In an earlier analysis of some 590 of the donors, a V segment was called functional when productive rearrangements were above 56.7%, and segregating when the standard deviation between donors exceeded 5%. To diagnose cytomegalovirus status from the catalog of TCR beta chain sequences, a statistical classification framework was built. In a later analysis, V and J genes were assigned by comparing TCR nucleotide sequences against IMGT/GENE-DB human TR gene sequences. In a later analysis, CDR3 sequences and most-parsimonious VDJ recombination scenarios were assigned using the TCRdist pipeline. A later analysis defined each TCR beta chain by its CDR3 amino acid sequence plus V-gene family, and excluded reads lacking a unique V-gene family. A later analysis removed 500 to 650 highly shared, low-generation-probability nucleotide sequences to deal with suspected cross-contamination and a sequencing artifact. For each public chain, a later analysis derived a clonal expansion index from normalized ranks of inferred template counts within each repertoire. Generation probabilities in a later analysis came from a VDJ recombination model fitted to out-of-frame rearrangements, and those results were checked against IGoR. In a later analysis, TCR-TCR, TCR-HLA and TCR-CMV co-occurrence was scored with hypergeometric tests, and a repertoire-size bias correction was applied to TCR pairs. To estimate false discovery rates, a later analysis permuted the HLA or CMV assignments 20 times. In a later analysis, co-occurring TCRs were grouped using DBSCAN, and TCRdist sequence similarity was added for clustering within HLA-allele-positive subsets. Co-occurrence clustering excluded repertoires with fewer than 30,000 or more than 120,000 public chains, plus five with anomalous nucleotide sharing. TCRdb limited this immuneACCESS table to in-frame rearrangements with V and J called. A share of clones is missing; checked studies link under half to unresolved V genes, and the rest is unexplained. D and trimming come from the DNA, and the V and J calls and clone size come from that table. A total of 110,000 to 150,000 clones appear in this sample, over 70% of them only once. The top ten clonotypes cover about 0.97% of the sample.

These data belong to a study of cytomegalovirus exposure and HLA in healthy donors (dated by TCRdb to 2016 to 2017). With respect to the entire study: In an earlier analysis of about 560 of the donors, under 300 Gb of sequence data and just under 120 million unique TCR beta sequences from about 190 million T cells were reported. An early release that covered about 600 HLA-typed donors contained approximately 290 gigabases of sequencing data and 85 million to 100 million unique TCR sequences. The genetic ancestry cluster associated with self-reported Caucasian donors included about 84% of the roughly 400 genotyped donors. The aim of the study was to test whether cataloging public T cell receptors could identify signatures of past pathogen exposure. Using immunosequencing, the study profiled T cell repertoires from about 650 subjects and related those repertoires to cytomegalovirus serostatus. Along with the approximately 670-subject first cohort, a separate validation cohort of over 90 different subjects was used. To predict cytomegalovirus infection status, the study combined high-throughput TCR immunosequencing, statistical association of individual TCRs with disease status, and machine learning. A later analysis re-analyzed previously published TCR beta repertoires from about 730 donors and added high-resolution HLA genotyping to study TCR occurrence patterns. The later analysis used no new phenotypic data to find candidate immune exposures, relying instead on TCR beta sequences and their occurrence across donors. An earlier analysis of 587 of the donors applied high-throughput TCR beta sequencing to assess whether each TCR beta V gene segment acted as functional or pseudogenic. Alongside the repertoire data, information on donor age, sex, ethnicity and CMV serostatus was compiled. In a later genetic analysis, genome-wide SNP genotypes for about three fifths of the roughly 670 donors were used, and that subset was treated as a discovery cohort. Every repertoire in the discovery cohort had been generated on one and the same sequencing platform. Class I and class II HLA loci were covered by the typing at four-digit resolution. The number of donors typed differed by locus, with about 629-640 for A, B, C, DRB1 and DQB1, about 500 for DQA1, 600 to 610 for DPA1, and roughly 450 for DPB1. Roughly five DR-DQ haplotypes were handled as single units for association and clustering, since linkage in the cohort was strong. On average, around 240,000 unique TCR beta nucleotide sequences were sequenced per donor among several hundred genotyped donors of the cohort, with roughly 18% of those sequences being non-productive. On the study overall, not on this receptor specifically: It was suggested by the authors that the approach could potentially be generalized to other disease states and immunological phenotypes. The 87-base-pair reads could not distinguish some IMGT-functional V segments, including TRBV6-2 and TRBV6-3, so those segments were excluded. The study listed 164 TCR beta chains as associated with cytomegalovirus. In a later analysis, HLA-associated TCR beta chains showed more clonal expansion and lower generation probabilities than non-associated chains that were equally common. According to a later analysis, TCR association rates differed among HLA loci, with DRB1 alleles showing the most associated TCRs and HLA-C alleles showing the fewest. When HLA alleles, especially DR and DQ, strongly co-occurred, TCR associations were difficult to assign to individual alleles. According to a later analysis, most CMV-associated TCR beta chains appeared to be HLA-restricted, and the HLA associations seemed to be driven largely by CMV exposure. Because counts were too low, some 16 rarely observed V segments, including chromosome 9 orphons, were excluded from the earlier analysis of 500 to 700 of the donors. Correlated functional status among segregating V segments might reflect linkage disequilibrium, but an unknown experimental factor could not be ruled out. This cohort had only TCR beta chains sequenced, and the lack of alpha or paired-chain data limited which features could be detected. The classifier was reported to diagnose cytomegalovirus status with high specificity and sensitivity in both the original and validation cohorts. Sequencing depth was assumed to be roughly uniform across donors in the presence/absence analyses, though that assumption may not hold. In vitro tests confirmed that a few of the cytomegalovirus-associated TCR beta chains recognize cytomegalovirus antigens. A further reported finding was that TCR beta sequences accurately predicted the HLA-A and HLA-B alleles for most subjects in the first cohort. Across donors, most TCR sequences were observed very rarely, whereas some public TCRs were present in many individuals. A cluster of highly shared sequence variants was judged likely to represent a technical artifact of the sequencing pipeline. In a later genetic analysis, a missense DCLRE1C variant was associated with V-gene and J-gene trimming of TCR beta chains, and the association was replicated in an independent cohort. A later analysis reported that several top co-occurrence clusters appeared linked to parvovirus B19, influenza, CMV and Epstein-Barr virus. Specific HLA alleles were associated with roughly 16,000 TCR beta sequences at a false discovery rate of 0.05 in a later analysis. Compared with the roughly 670-donor mean, donors in an Asian-associated ancestry cluster had fewer N-insertions in productive TCRs, according to a later genetic analysis. In an earlier analysis of some 640 of the donors, most TCR beta V segments were observed in productive rearrangements about 87% or about 30% of the time, broadly matching IMGT annotations. CMV serostatus was the only immune exposure information available for the cohort. Because HLA typing was unavailable for some donors at each locus, only the typed subset was used in association tests.

Here V drops 3 bases and J drops 7 bases, and the junction holds 11 bases not matched to any gene. The germline V gene (reference sequence) sets CDR1 to LNHNV and CDR2 to YYDKDF. Measured from the cysteine to the phenylalanine, the CDR3 is 18 residues long. The kept DNA is CDR3 alone, 54 bases in frame from the first base. Material for sequencing was PBMCs. This receptor chain uses TRBV15 and TRBJ1-6; 11 nucleotides in the junction match TRBD1. The TCR was taken from a young man in good health and CMV-seronegative. The DNA sequence is given as TGTGCCACCAGCAGCGGACAGGGGGCTGGTATTTGGAATTCACCCCTCCACTTT. The resulting protein is CATSSGQGAGIWNSPLHF.